The 14 T cell receptor beta chains reported below all come from one sample, sequenced in a study of identical twins. Using its own MiXCR run on the 5' RACE reads, TCRdb lists one record per CDR3 protein. The sample consists of hundreds of thousands of distinct CDR3 sequences, roughly 20% of them appearing once. The sample was also reused in another study, on T cells expressing NK-cell markers.

Sequencing used PBMCs. The receptors derive from a woman aged 18-29 years in good health.

This clonotype has a count of ten or more. The chain is built from TRBV11-1 and TRBJ2-2, with 7 bases aligning to TRBD1. V was pared by 0 bases and J by 7 bases, with 5 bases of the junction left unmatched. This CDR3 comprises 15 residues. Germline-derived CDR1 and CDR2 are SGHAT and FQDESV (reference sequence). The DNA for the CDR3 is TGTGCCAGCAGCTTAGCTAACAGGGACAGCGGGGAGCTGTTTTTT. As protein: CASSLANRDSGELFF.

This clonotype was counted between two and nine times. The chain links TRBV20-1 to TRBJ1-1; possible D gene TRBD1, 6 bases. Germline values: CDR1 DFQATT, CDR2 SNEGSKA (reference sequence). V was trimmed by 2 bases and J by 11 bases, leaving 15 bases between them. The CDR3 length is 12 residues. CDR3 sequence: CSARPLGGRAFF. The CDR3 region has the DNA TGCAGTGCTAGACCCTTGGGGGGGCGGGCTTTCTTT.

In this sample, this clonotype turned up many times. V gene TRBV12-3 or TRBV12-4 combines with J gene TRBJ2-7; D is ambiguous. V gave up 3 bases and J gave up 2 bases, with 5 bases separating them. The CDR3 consists of 12 residues. The CDR3 loop is CASSFTAYEQYF. The CDR3 bases are TGTGCCAGCAGTTTTACGGCCTACGAGCAGTACTTC.

The CDR3 sequence: CASSLLPRTDTQYF. The CDR3, as DNA: TGTGCCAGCAGTTTACTACCTCGCACAGATACGCAGTATTTT. This sequence joins TRBV12-3 or TRBV12-4 and TRBJ2-3, with no clear D. Trimming stripped 2 bases from V and 1 base from J, with 7 bases between. CDR3 length equals 14 residues.

V gene TRBV7-2 combines with J gene TRBJ1-6, with D possibly being TRBD1 (5 bases). CDR3 length equals 12 residues. Germline-derived CDR1 and CDR2 are SGHTA and FQGNSA. The ends were cut back, 7 bases at V and 8 bases at J, with 9 bases in the middle. As DNA, the CDR3 is TGTGCCAGCACCAAAGGGGATTCACCCCTCCACTTT. This codes for CASTKGDSPLHF.

The V gene is TRBV7-3, the J gene TRBJ2-1; TRBD2 is a possible D gene (6 bases). V lost 2 bases to trimming and J lost 2 bases, with 19 bases between them. The CDR3 covers 18 residues. From germline, CDR1 is SGHTA and CDR2 FQGTGA. CDR3 amino acids: CASSLFPRTNRAYNEQFF. The CDR3 nucleotides are TGTGCCAGCAGCTTATTCCCCCGGACTAACCGGGCCTACAATGAGCAGTTCTTC.

This clonotype was counted a few times. The rearrangement links TRBV6-5 to TRBJ2-3; 7 nucleotides agree with TRBD2. This CDR3 contains 11 residues. Germline V lookup: CDR1 MNHEY, CDR2 SVGAGI. Trimming at V came to 8 bases and at J to 9 bases, leaving 5 bases not matched to a gene. The CDR3 DNA is TGTGCCAGCCGAGCGGGGCGGACGCAGTATTTT. This translates into CASRAGRTQYF.

This clonotype was seen at least ten times. This rearrangement joins TRBV29-1 to TRBJ2-7; no definite D call. The V gene lost 4 bases and the J gene lost 0 bases, with 4 bases spanning the gap. Looked up from germline, CDR1 is SQVTM and CDR2 is ANQGSEA. The CDR3 is 11 residues long. Written as DNA, the CDR3 is TGCAGCGTTGCCAGCTCCTACGAGCAGTACTTC. Its protein is CSVASSYEQYF.

There are a few counts of this clonotype. The CDR3 DNA reads TGTGCCAGCAGCTTAAGACAGGGGGCGGTTAATTCACCCCTCCACTTT. Protein sequence: CASSLRQGAVNSPLHF. This sequence joins TRBV7-2 and TRBJ1-6; 10 positions agree with TRBD1. J was trimmed by 6 bases and V by 2 bases; bases with no gene match: 4. The CDR3 has 16 residues. Germline CDR1 is SGHTA and CDR2 is FQGNSA.

This clonotype was observed many times. J is TRBJ2-1 and V is TRBV20-1; the D is unclear. CDR1 and CDR2 (germline): DFQATT, SNEGSKA (reference sequence). The CDR3 contains 13 residues. V lost 6 bases and J 0 bases, leaving 9 bases between the germline ends. CDR3 amino acids: CSASESSYNEQFF. The CDR3 DNA reads TGCAGTGCCTCAGAGAGCTCCTACAATGAGCAGTTCTTC.

In this sample, this clonotype turned up a few times. The chain uses TRBV9 and TRBJ2-5; D unclear. Trimming shortened V by 0 bases and J by 0 bases, and 6 bases separated the two germline ends. CDR3 size: 14 residues. Germline V lookup: CDR1 SGDLS, CDR2 YYNGEE. CDR3 coding DNA: TGTGCCAGCAGCGTAGCAGCCAACCAAGAGACCCAGTACTTC. Its protein is CASSVAANQETQYF.

This clonotype was counted at least ten times. This chain uses TRBV4-2 with TRBJ2-1; D perhaps matches TRBD2 (7 bases). Germline CDR1 and CDR2: LGHNA and YNFKEQ. Deletions cut 0 bases from V and 3 bases from J, with 9 bases between. CDR3 length: 15 amino acids. The CDR3 sequence is CASSQEGGGYNEQFF. CDR3 DNA sequence: TGTGCCAGCAGCCAAGAAGGGGGGGGCTACAATGAGCAGTTCTTC.

Many counts were recorded for this clonotype. Written as DNA, the CDR3 is TGTGCCAGCAGCTTAGGGATGGGGGACACCATATATTTT. Encoded protein: CASSLGMGDTIYF. The chain is built from TRBV7-9 and TRBJ1-3, with D perhaps TRBD1 (5 bases). Germline V gene sequence: CDR1 SEHNR, CDR2 FQNEAQ (reference sequence). The CDR3 extends over 13 amino acids. V shed 1 base and J shed 8 bases, with 9 bases lying between them.

This clonotype has only a few counts. This chain connects TRBV12-3 or TRBV12-4 to TRBJ1-1; D unresolved. CDR3 length equals 13 residues. The ends were cut back, 6 bases at V and 1 base at J, with 9 bases in the middle. CDR3 bases: TGTGCCAGCAGGACGAGACGGAACACTGAAGCTTTCTTT. It yields the protein CASRTRRNTEAFF.